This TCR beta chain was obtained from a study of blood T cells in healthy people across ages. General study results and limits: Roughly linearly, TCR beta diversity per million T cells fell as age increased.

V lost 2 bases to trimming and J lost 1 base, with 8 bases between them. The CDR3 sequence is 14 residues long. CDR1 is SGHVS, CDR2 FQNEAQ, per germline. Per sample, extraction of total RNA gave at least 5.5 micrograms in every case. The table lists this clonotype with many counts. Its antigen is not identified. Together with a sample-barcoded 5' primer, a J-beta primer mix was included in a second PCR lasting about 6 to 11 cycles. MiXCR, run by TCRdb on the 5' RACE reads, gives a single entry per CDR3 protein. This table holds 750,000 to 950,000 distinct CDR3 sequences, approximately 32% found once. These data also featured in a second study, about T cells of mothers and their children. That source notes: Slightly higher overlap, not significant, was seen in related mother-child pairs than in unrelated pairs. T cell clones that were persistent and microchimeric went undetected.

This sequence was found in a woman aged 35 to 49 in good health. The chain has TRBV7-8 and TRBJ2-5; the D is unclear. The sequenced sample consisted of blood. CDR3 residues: CASSLQQTQETQYF. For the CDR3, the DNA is TGTGCCAGCAGCTTACAACAGACCCAAGAGACCCAGTACTTC.